This is a list of T cell receptor beta chains from one sample in a study of cytomegalovirus exposure and HLA in healthy donors. The data were produced by immunoSEQ multiplex PCR, yet TCRdb's version contains in-frame clones alone and is incomplete. The data show 150,000 to 200,000 clones, with 77% seen just once and about 2.4% held by the top ten. The sequencing input was PBMCs. Source of these receptors: a woman aged 40 to 50 in good health and CMV-seropositive. CDR3s include the opening cysteine and the closing phenylalanine or tryptophan. Each record gives: V gene, J gene, D gene, clone size, CDR3 protein, CDR3 DNA. A D gene is named only where the DNA matches it firmly. A row's size may be missing; if present it is once, few, many or a size class.

V gene: TRBV7-6; J gene: TRBJ2-3; D gene: TRBD2; clone size: .; CDR3 protein: CASSGLAGDTDTQYF; CDR3 DNA: TGTGCCAGCAGCGGTCTAGCGGGGGACACAGATACGCAGTATTTT
V gene: TRBV5-1; J gene: TRBJ2-6; D gene: .; clone size: .; CDR3 protein: CASSLTGSGANVLTF; CDR3 DNA: TGCGCCAGCAGCTTGACGGGCTCTGGGGCCAACGTCCTGACTTTC
V gene: TRBV7-2; J gene: TRBJ1-2; D gene: .; clone size: .; CDR3 protein: CASSLKGGDGYTF; CDR3 DNA: TGTGCCAGCAGTCTAAAGGGGGGGGATGGCTACACCTTC
V gene: TRBV18; J gene: TRBJ2-2; D gene: .; clone size: once; CDR3 protein: CASSPLTSTSGELFF; CDR3 DNA: TGTGCCAGCTCACCTCTGACTAGTACCTCCGGGGAGCTGTTTTTT
V gene: TRBV7-2; J gene: TRBJ2-7; D gene: TRBD2; clone size: .; CDR3 protein: CASSLAHTSGYEQYF; CDR3 DNA: TGTGCCAGCAGCTTAGCGCATACTAGCGGGTACGAGCAGTACTTC
V gene: TRBV2; J gene: TRBJ1-2; D gene: .; clone size: .; CDR3 protein: CASTTTRQGSGYTF; CDR3 DNA: TGTGCCAGCACTACAACTCGGCAGGGGAGCGGCTACACCTTC
V gene: TRBV11-3; J gene: TRBJ1-2; D gene: .; clone size: .; CDR3 protein: CDSSLAYGSDGYTF; CDR3 DNA: TGTGACAGCAGCTTAGCTTACGGGTCGGATGGCTACACCTTC
V gene: TRBV19; J gene: TRBJ2-7; D gene: .; clone size: .; CDR3 protein: CASSRGTSYEQYF; CDR3 DNA: TGTGCCAGCTCACGGGGGACCTCCTACGAGCAGTACTTC
V gene: TRBV7-2; J gene: TRBJ2-5; D gene: TRBD2; clone size: .; CDR3 protein: CASSFSGGYQETQYF; CDR3 DNA: TGTGCCAGCAGCTTTTCGGGAGGGTACCAAGAGACCCAGTACTTC
V gene: TRBV7-2; J gene: TRBJ2-7; D gene: .; clone size: few; CDR3 protein: CASSPRQSRSYEQYF; CDR3 DNA: TGTGCCAGCAGCCCCCGACAGTCCCGCTCCTACGAGCAGTACTTC
V gene: TRBV30; J gene: TRBJ1-3; D gene: .; clone size: few; CDR3 protein: CAWSPDSGNTIYF; CDR3 DNA: TGTGCCTGGAGCCCTGACAGTGGAAACACCATATATTTT
V gene: TRBV2; J gene: TRBJ2-1; D gene: TRBD2; clone size: .; CDR3 protein: CASSEQRGGENEQFF; CDR3 DNA: TGTGCCAGCAGTGAGCAGCGGGGGGGGGAGAATGAGCAGTTCTTC
V gene: TRBV28; J gene: TRBJ1-2; D gene: .; clone size: .; CDR3 protein: CARIFRDLENYGYTF; CDR3 DNA: TGTGCCCGCATATTCCGGGACTTGGAGAACTATGGCTACACCTTC
V gene: TRBV28; J gene: TRBJ2-7; D gene: TRBD1; clone size: .; CDR3 protein: CASSSADRGIYEQYF; CDR3 DNA: TGTGCCAGCAGTTCCGCGGACAGGGGAATTTACGAGCAGTACTTC
V gene: TRBV29-1; J gene: TRBJ2-5; D gene: .; clone size: .; CDR3 protein: CSVGGGIGETQYF; CDR3 DNA: TGCAGCGTTGGCGGAGGCATCGGAGAGACCCAGTACTTC
V gene: TRBV25-1; J gene: TRBJ2-2; D gene: TRBD1; clone size: once; CDR3 protein: CASSEPLQGATGELFF; CDR3 DNA: TGTGCCAGCAGTGAACCCTTACAGGGGGCTACCGGGGAGCTGTTTTTT
V gene: TRBV7-2; J gene: TRBJ2-5; D gene: .; clone size: .; CDR3 protein: CASSLAVVQETQYF; CDR3 DNA: TGTGCCAGCAGCTTAGCTGTAGTCCAAGAGACCCAGTACTTC
V gene: TRBV7-6; J gene: TRBJ2-3; D gene: TRBD2; clone size: .; CDR3 protein: CASSPGLAGDGVGTDTQYF; CDR3 DNA: TGTGCCAGCAGCCCCGGACTAGCGGGAGATGGGGTGGGCACAGATACGCAGTATTTT
V gene: TRBV2; J gene: TRBJ1-6; D gene: TRBD1; clone size: .; CDR3 protein: CASSWTGKNSPLHF; CDR3 DNA: TGTGCCAGCAGTTGGACAGGGAAAAATTCACCCCTCCACTTT
V gene: TRBV6-6; J gene: TRBJ1-6; D gene: .; clone size: few; CDR3 protein: CASSHMGSGSPLHF; CDR3 DNA: TGTGCCAGCAGTCACATGGGAAGCGGTTCACCCCTCCACTTT
V gene: TRBV5-1; J gene: TRBJ2-2; D gene: TRBD2; clone size: once; CDR3 protein: CASSFLAGNTGELFF; CDR3 DNA: TGCGCCAGCAGCTTCCTAGCGGGCAACACCGGGGAGCTGTTTTTT
V gene: TRBV6-1; J gene: TRBJ2-7; D gene: .; clone size: once; CDR3 protein: CASSRGGARSYEQYF; CDR3 DNA: TGTGCCAGCAGTAGAGGCGGGGCCAGGTCCTACGAGCAGTACTTC
V gene: TRBV5-6; J gene: TRBJ2-7; D gene: TRBD2; clone size: few; CDR3 protein: CASRYGGGEQYF; CDR3 DNA: TGTGCCAGCAGGTATGGGGGGGGCGAGCAGTACTTC
V gene: TRBV9; J gene: TRBJ1-1; D gene: TRBD1; clone size: .; CDR3 protein: CASSAGTGGTEAFF; CDR3 DNA: TGTGCCAGCAGCGCCGGGACAGGGGGAACTGAAGCTTTCTTT
V gene: TRBV28; J gene: TRBJ1-1; D gene: TRBD1; clone size: .; CDR3 protein: CASSSGTANTEAFF; CDR3 DNA: TGTGCCAGCAGTTCCGGGACAGCAAACACTGAAGCTTTCTTT
V gene: TRBV13; J gene: TRBJ1-3; D gene: TRBD1; clone size: .; CDR3 protein: CASSPGDRPGNTIYF; CDR3 DNA: TGTGCCAGCAGCCCCGGGGACAGGCCTGGAAACACCATATATTTT
V gene: TRBV7-2; J gene: TRBJ2-7; D gene: TRBD2; clone size: .; CDR3 protein: CASSLDSGRASYEQYF; CDR3 DNA: TGTGCCAGCAGCTTAGATTCCGGGAGGGCCAGCTACGAGCAGTACTTC
V gene: TRBV28; J gene: TRBJ1-2; D gene: TRBD1; clone size: .; CDR3 protein: CASSLLGQGGNYGYTF; CDR3 DNA: TGTGCCAGCAGTTTACTAGGGCAGGGGGGTAACTATGGCTACACCTTC
V gene: TRBV19; J gene: TRBJ2-1; D gene: TRBD2; clone size: few; CDR3 protein: CASSRSGGDDYEQFF; CDR3 DNA: TGTGCCAGTAGTAGAAGCGGGGGGGATGATTATGAGCAGTTCTTC
V gene: TRBV5-1; J gene: TRBJ2-2; D gene: TRBD2; clone size: .; CDR3 protein: CASSSRGLAGADTGELFF; CDR3 DNA: TGCGCCAGCAGTTCCAGGGGACTAGCGGGAGCGGACACCGGGGAGCTGTTTTTT
V gene: TRBV7-8; J gene: TRBJ2-3; D gene: .; clone size: .; CDR3 protein: CASSPSRDTQYF; CDR3 DNA: TGTGCCAGCAGCCCCTCGAGGGATACGCAGTATTTT
V gene: TRBV5-4; J gene: TRBJ2-1; D gene: TRBD2; clone size: .; CDR3 protein: CASSSGGARRYNEQFF; CDR3 DNA: TGTGCCAGCAGCTCCGGGGGGGCGAGGAGGTACAATGAGCAGTTCTTC
V gene: TRBV5-1; J gene: TRBJ2-7; D gene: TRBD1; clone size: once; CDR3 protein: CASSLPEMRQGASYEQYF; CDR3 DNA: TGCGCCAGCAGCTTGCCGGAAATGAGGCAGGGGGCTTCCTACGAGCAGTACTTC
V gene: TRBV7-9; J gene: TRBJ2-7; D gene: TRBD2; clone size: .; CDR3 protein: CASSRGTSGGPPLMNEQYF; CDR3 DNA: TGTGCCAGCAGCCGCGGGACTAGCGGGGGGCCCCCACTGATGAACGAGCAGTACTTC
V gene: TRBV5-4; J gene: TRBJ1-4; D gene: TRBD1; clone size: .; CDR3 protein: CASSSPPGQGVGEKLFF; CDR3 DNA: TGTGCCAGCAGCTCCCCCCCGGGACAGGGGGTCGGTGAAAAACTGTTTTTT
V gene: TRBV7-2; J gene: TRBJ1-4; D gene: .; clone size: .; CDR3 protein: CASSKATGLSEKLFF; CDR3 DNA: TGTGCCAGCAGCAAGGCGACAGGTCTTAGTGAAAAACTGTTTTTT
V gene: TRBV7-2; J gene: TRBJ2-7; D gene: .; clone size: .; CDR3 protein: CASSLYEGDEQYF; CDR3 DNA: TGTGCCAGCAGCTTATACGAGGGGGACGAGCAGTACTTC
V gene: TRBV19; J gene: TRBJ1-1; D gene: TRBD1; clone size: .; CDR3 protein: CASSTEPGQGLRGAFF; CDR3 DNA: TGTGCCAGTAGTACCGAGCCGGGACAGGGGCTTCGTGGAGCTTTCTTT
V gene: TRBV5-3; J gene: TRBJ2-3; D gene: .; clone size: .; CDR3 protein: CARSCYPGTQYF; CDR3 DNA: TGTGCCAGAAGCTGTTACCCCGGTACGCAGTATTTT
V gene: TRBV5-1; J gene: TRBJ1-2; D gene: .; clone size: .; CDR3 protein: CASSFQGGDYGYTF; CDR3 DNA: TGCGCCAGCAGCTTTCAGGGAGGAGACTATGGCTACACCTTC
V gene: TRBV7-9; J gene: TRBJ1-2; D gene: .; clone size: .; CDR3 protein: CASSPPDRPNYGYTF; CDR3 DNA: TGTGCCAGCAGCCCCCCCGACAGGCCCAACTATGGCTACACCTTC
V gene: TRBV6-6; J gene: TRBJ2-2; D gene: TRBD2; clone size: .; CDR3 protein: CASSRTSATNTGELFF; CDR3 DNA: TGTGCCAGCAGTAGGACTAGCGCCACTAACACCGGGGAGCTGTTTTTT
V gene: TRBV7-8; J gene: TRBJ1-5; D gene: TRBD1; clone size: .; CDR3 protein: CASSLEQGGQPQHF; CDR3 DNA: TGTGCCAGCAGCTTAGAACAGGGGGGTCAGCCCCAGCATTTT
V gene: TRBV9; J gene: TRBJ2-2; D gene: .; clone size: .; CDR3 protein: CASSGDITGELFF; CDR3 DNA: TGTGCCAGCAGCGGCGACATTACCGGGGAGCTGTTTTTT
V gene: TRBV7-2; J gene: TRBJ1-2; D gene: .; clone size: .; CDR3 protein: CASSRLIVSGGYTF; CDR3 DNA: TGTGCCAGCAGCCGGTTAATAGTATCTGGTGGCTACACCTTC
V gene: TRBV5-8; J gene: TRBJ1-6; D gene: .; clone size: .; CDR3 protein: CASSLGGGDSPLHF; CDR3 DNA: TGTGCCAGCAGCTTGGGAGGGGGGGATTCACCCCTCCACTTT
V gene: TRBV30; J gene: TRBJ2-3; D gene: TRBD2; clone size: .; CDR3 protein: CAWTATSLDTQYF; CDR3 DNA: TGTGCCTGGACGGCGACTAGCCTCGATACGCAGTATTTT
V gene: TRBV6-1; J gene: TRBJ1-1; D gene: TRBD1; clone size: .; CDR3 protein: CASSGWDRGTEAFF; CDR3 DNA: TGTGCCAGCAGTGGCTGGGACAGGGGCACTGAAGCTTTCTTT
V gene: TRBV5-4; J gene: TRBJ2-1; D gene: TRBD2; clone size: few; CDR3 protein: CASSLVLAGGYNEQFF; CDR3 DNA: TGTGCCAGCAGCTTGGTACTAGCGGGGGGGTACAATGAGCAGTTCTTC
V gene: TRBV6-6; J gene: TRBJ2-1; D gene: TRBD1; clone size: few; CDR3 protein: CASSDPGQGYNEQFF; CDR3 DNA: TGTGCCAGCAGCGATCCGGGACAGGGCTACAATGAGCAGTTCTTC
V gene: TRBV7-9; J gene: TRBJ2-3; D gene: .; clone size: .; CDR3 protein: CASSLGTAGTDTQYF; CDR3 DNA: TGTGCCAGCAGCTTAGGGACAGCAGGCACAGATACGCAGTATTTT
V gene: TRBV9; J gene: TRBJ2-1; D gene: TRBD2; clone size: .; CDR3 protein: CASSVEGLAGGEQFF; CDR3 DNA: TGTGCCAGCAGCGTAGAGGGACTAGCGGGTGGTGAGCAGTTCTTC
V gene: TRBV2; J gene: TRBJ2-2; D gene: .; clone size: .; CDR3 protein: CASTEGGTNTGELFF; CDR3 DNA: TGTGCCAGCACCGAAGGCGGGACGAACACCGGGGAGCTGTTTTTT
V gene: TRBV4-1; J gene: TRBJ2-5; D gene: TRBD2; clone size: once; CDR3 protein: CASSRHDRVAGGPKQETQYF; CDR3 DNA: TGCGCCAGCAGCCGCCACGACCGGGTAGCGGGAGGGCCTAAACAAGAGACCCAGTACTTC